These 17 T cell receptor beta chains came from one sample sequenced in a study of blood T cell repertoires in COVID-19. The assay was immunoSEQ multiplex PCR, and TCRdb's table has in-frame clones only and misses some. The table includes more than 7,500 clones, 65% to 90% detected once. Sequencing was carried out using peripheral blood. These receptors were taken from a human donor with active COVID-19. The donor label of this sample is uncertain.

This clone ranks as medium-sized. The CDR3 spells CASSAAPGGGRNEKLFF. The CDR3 DNA is TGTGCCAGCAGTGCAGCCCCCGGGGGGGGGAGGAATGAAAAACTGTTTTTT. The genes are TRBV25-1 and TRBJ1-4; TRBD1 might be the D (5 bases). The germline gives CDR1 MGHDK, CDR2 SYGVNS. The V end was cut by 4 bases, the J end by 5 bases, with 20 bases between. This CDR3 region has 17 residues.

The chain recombines TRBV19 with TRBJ2-7, with 13 bases matching TRBD2. Losses at the gene ends were 3 bases for V and 2 bases for J; bases not matched to a gene: 4. Germline V gene sequence: CDR1 LNHDA, CDR2 SQIVND (reference sequence). This CDR3 is built from 16 residues. DNA of the CDR3: TGTGCCAGTAGTATGGGACTAGCGGGGCTAACCTACGAGCAGTACTTC. It encodes CASSMGLAGLTYEQYF.

The rearrangement uses TRBV5-1 and TRBJ2-7, with D perhaps matching TRBD1 (5 bases). The length of the CDR3 is 13 residues. V dropped 2 bases and J dropped 5 bases, with 11 bases sitting between them. Germline V lookup: CDR1 SGHRS, CDR2 YFSETQ. The CDR3 protein is CASSLGVPDEQYF. CDR3 in DNA: TGCGCCAGCAGCTTAGGGGTCCCCGACGAGCAGTACTTC.

J is TRBJ1-1 and V is TRBV5-6; 9 bases agree with TRBD1. CDR1 SGHDT and CDR2 YYEEEE come from the germline V gene. V lost 4 bases and J lost 1; bases outside the gene matches: 8. The CDR3 contains 16 residues. This chain's CDR3 is CASSKRQGVTNTEAFF. CDR3 nucleotide sequence: TGTGCCAGCAGCAAAAGACAGGGGGTCACGAACACTGAAGCTTTCTTT.

The rearrangement links TRBV19 to TRBJ1-2, with D hard to call. CDR3 length: 14 residues. Trimming pared 3 bases from V and 2 bases from J, leaving 10 bases between. Germline CDR1 reads LNHDA; CDR2 reads SQIVND (reference sequence). CDR3 protein: CASSIIDSNYGYTF. The CDR3 DNA is TGTGCCAGTAGTATTATCGACTCAAACTATGGCTACACCTTC.

The chain is built from TRBV5-1 and TRBJ2-1; 10 nucleotides agree with TRBD2. V was pared by 4 bases and J by 0 bases, with 19 bases of the junction left unmatched. This CDR3 comprises 21 residues. Germline V gives CDR1 SGHRS, CDR2 YFSETQ. CDR3: CASSLPGLERGGISSYNEQFF. As DNA, the CDR3 is TGCGCCAGCAGCCTCCCGGGTCTGGAGCGGGGGGGGATAAGCTCCTACAATGAGCAGTTCTTC. Full variable domain (outside the CDR3, taken from reference TRBV5-1 and TRBJ2-1): KAGVTQTPRYLIKTRGQQVTLSCSPISGHRSVSWYQQTPGQGLQFLFEYFSETQRNKGNFPGRFSGRQFSNSRSEMNVSTLELGDSALYLCASSLPGLERGGISSYNEQFFGPGTRLTVL.

CDR3 coding DNA: TGTGCCAGCACCCCTGGTTGGAGGAACTCTGGAAACACCATATATTTT. Its protein is CASTPGWRNSGNTIYF. The J gene is TRBJ1-3, the V gene TRBV7-9; D is ambiguous. Trimming took 7 bases from V and 0 from J, leaving 16 bases between them. Germline CDR1 is SEHNR and CDR2 is FQNEAQ (reference sequence). CDR3 length equals 16 residues.

This clone was counted a single time. The rearrangement joins TRBV19 to TRBJ2-2; D may be TRBD2 (5 bases). Germline CDR1 is LNHDA and CDR2 is SQIVND (reference sequence). The CDR3 extends over 15 amino acids. The V end was cut by 6 bases, the J end by 5 bases, with 16 bases between. CDR3 residues: CASRLSIRDTGELFF. DNA of the CDR3: TGTGCCAGTAGGCTAAGTATCCGGGATACCGGGGAGCTGTTTTTT.

This rearrangement joins TRBV7-9 to TRBJ2-2; tentatively, D is TRBD2 (5 bases). CDR3 length equals 14 residues. The germline CDR1 and CDR2 sequences are SEHNR and FQNEAQ (reference sequence). Trimming stripped 1 base from V and 6 bases from J, with 9 bases between. This chain's CDR3 is CASSLVRGPGELFF. CDR3 DNA sequence: TGTGCCAGCAGCTTAGTCCGGGGTCCCGGGGAGCTGTTTTTT.

This clone occurred once. The chain combines TRBV29-1 with TRBJ2-4; perhaps TRBD2 as D (5 bases). Trimming removed 5 bases from V and 8 bases from J, with 13 bases in between. Germline CDR1 SQVTM, CDR2 ANQGSEA. The length of the CDR3 is 12 residues. This CDR3 is CSVPMGVDIQYF. The CDR3 DNA sequence: TGCAGCGTTCCCATGGGAGTGGACATTCAGTACTTC.

The V and J genes are TRBV7-2 and TRBJ1-5; the match to TRBD1 covers 7 bases. Germline V gives CDR1 SGHTA, CDR2 FQGNSA. J was trimmed by 3 bases and V by 6 bases; bases with no gene match: 8. The CDR3 runs 15 residues. The CDR3 DNA follows: TGTGCCAGCAGTTTGTCGGGACAGAACAATCAGCCCCAGCATTTT. The encoded protein is CASSLSGQNNQPQHF.

V gene TRBV4-2 combines with J gene TRBJ2-3; 7 bases match TRBD2. Germline CDR1 and CDR2: LGHNA and YNFKEQ. The CDR3 totals 16 residues. V lost 6 bases to trimming and J lost 4 bases; unmatched junction nucleotides: 13. The CDR3 loop is CASRSNAGDGSDTQYF. CDR3 nucleotide sequence: TGTGCCAGCAGGTCGAACGCGGGGGATGGTTCAGATACGCAGTATTTT.

The gene calls are TRBV7-8 and TRBJ2-1; TRBD2 aligns across 13 bases. CDR1 is SGHVS, CDR2 FQNEAQ, per germline. Trimming removed 5 bases from V and 7 bases from J; junction bases left unmatched: 5. This CDR3 contains 15 residues. CDR3 protein: CASSRGLAGVNEQFF. DNA of the CDR3: TGTGCCAGCAGCAGAGGACTAGCGGGAGTGAATGAGCAGTTCTTC.

The gene calls are TRBV5-1 and TRBJ1-5; no definite D call. Trimming took off 1 base at V and 0 bases at J, with 8 bases between the two ends. Germline CDR1 is SGHRS and CDR2 is YFSETQ. This CDR3 has 15 residues. CDR3 protein: CASSLTGDSNQPQHF. The DNA for the CDR3 is TGCGCCAGCAGCTTGACCGGAGATAGCAATCAGCCCCAGCATTTT.

This rearrangement joins TRBV7-3 to TRBJ2-3; no reliable D call. CDR1 and CDR2 (germline): SGHTA, FQGTGA. CDR3 length: 14 residues. V was trimmed by 1 base and J by 0 bases, leaving 5 bases between them. CDR3 in DNA: TGTGCCAGCAGCTTAAGCGGTAGCACAGATACGCAGTATTTT. This translates into CASSLSGSTDTQYF.

The CDR3 is CAISDGTALLRNSPLHF. The CDR3 region has the DNA TGTGCCATCAGTGATGGGACAGCTCTTTTGAGGAATTCACCCCTCCACTTT. The J gene is TRBJ1-6, the V gene TRBV10-3, with 7 bases that match TRBD1. J gave up 7 bases and V 3 bases, and 12 bases lay outside the gene matches. CDR3 length: 17 amino acids. Per germline, CDR1 ENHRY and CDR2 SYGVKD.

This chain connects TRBV6-6 to TRBJ2-3; 15 bases align to TRBD2. Losses at the gene ends were 9 bases for V and 6 bases for J; bases not matched to a gene: 10. The V gene's germline CDR1 is MNHNY and CDR2 SVGAGI (reference sequence). This CDR3 contains 16 residues. DNA of the CDR3: TGTGCCAGTACCATTTTCGGGACTAGCGGGGGGGATACGCAGTATTTT. Translating it yields CASTIFGTSGGDTQYF.